Presented here are 9 T cell receptor beta chains from one specimen sequenced in a study of TIL therapy for anti-PD-1-resistant metastatic lung cancer. Described time point: pre-treatment sample, taken before nivolumab and TIL therapy. This was the immunoSEQ v3 assay. Repertoires were generated with immunoSEQ multiplex PCR, while TCRdb's copy carries only in-frame clones and drops some. Of tens of thousands of clones in the sample, 70% to 80% are singletons; the top ten hold more than 12%. The sequences come from blood, collected at baseline. The receptors originated from a man aged 70-80 years with non-small cell lung cancer.

The chain links TRBV5-5 to TRBJ2-7, with 11 bases matching TRBD2. CDR1 and CDR2 (germline): SGHKS, YYEKEE (reference sequence). The length of the CDR3 is 15 residues. Losses at the gene ends were 1 base for V and 5 bases for J; bases not matched to a gene: 5. The CDR3 region is CASSLTSGGRNEQYF. In DNA, the CDR3 is TGTGCCAGCAGCTTGACTAGCGGGGGAAGAAACGAGCAGTACTTC.

This chain connects TRBV6-6 to TRBJ1-1; D unresolved. V was cut by 6 bases and J by 1 base, with 6 bases left in between. Germline V gene lookup returns CDR1 MNHNY and CDR2 SVGAGI (reference sequence). This CDR3 region has 12 residues. The CDR3 DNA sequence: TGTGCCAGCAGCTTACAGAACACTGAAGCTTTCTTT. Translating it yields CASSLQNTEAFF.

The rearrangement links TRBV10-1 to TRBJ2-5, with TRBD1 matching 11 bases. CDR1 is WNHNN, CDR2 SYGVQD, per germline (reference sequence). J was trimmed by 3 bases and V by 4 bases; bases with no gene match: 13. The CDR3 has 18 amino acids. The CDR3 spells CASSALRRDRGLKETQYF. For the CDR3, the DNA is TGCGCCAGCAGTGCACTAAGACGGGACAGGGGGTTAAAAGAGACCCAGTACTTC.

The V call is TRBV30, the J call TRBJ1-1, with 7 bases identical to TRBD1. Germline loops: CDR1 GTSNPN, CDR2 SVGIG (reference sequence). The CDR3 sequence is 14 residues long. After removal of 3 bases from V and 4 bases from J, the junction contained 8 bases not matched to a gene. The CDR3 DNA is TGTGCCTGGAGGAAAGGGGGCTGGGGCACTGAAGCTTTCTTT. This gives the protein CAWRKGGWGTEAFF.

The V gene is TRBV5-1, the J gene TRBJ2-7; unclear D gene. The length of the CDR3 is 14 residues. Germline assignment: CDR1 SGHRS and CDR2 YFSETQ. The V end lost 0 bases, the J end lost 2 bases, and 9 bases lay between the germline ends. CDR3 bases: TGCGCCAGCAGCTTGGACCCACCGACCTACGAGCAGTACTTC. Amino acids: CASSLDPPTYEQYF. Full variable domain (remainder filled in from reference TRBV5-1 and TRBJ2-7): KAGVTQTPRYLIKTRGQQVTLSCSPISGHRSVSWYQQTPGQGLQFLFEYFSETQRNKGNFPGRFSGRQFSNSRSEMNVSTLELGDSALYLCASSLDPPTYEQYFGPGTRLTVT.

The chain is built from TRBV5-1 and TRBJ2-1, with 7 bases fitting TRBD1. V shed 4 bases, J shed 6 bases, and the junction held 7 bases outside the gene matches. The CDR3 sequence is 14 residues long. Germline V gene sequence: CDR1 SGHRS, CDR2 YFSETQ. The CDR3 DNA sequence: TGCGCCAGCAGCCAAACACCAGGGGGCAATGAGCAGTTCTTC. Its translation is CASSQTPGGNEQFF.

A single count supports this clone. The chain couples TRBV7-8 to TRBJ1-1; 7 nucleotides line up with TRBD1. J gave up 6 bases and V 5 bases, and 15 bases lay outside the gene matches. Per the germline V gene, CDR1 is SGHVS and CDR2 is FQNEAQ. This CDR3 is 16 amino acids long. Here the CDR3 reads CASSRGHRGIIAEAFF. As DNA, the CDR3 is TGTGCCAGCAGCCGCGGCCACAGGGGAATAATCGCTGAAGCTTTCTTT.

This clone has only a few counts. V and J are TRBV15 and TRBJ2-7, with unresolved D. Germline V gene lookup returns CDR1 LNHNV and CDR2 YYDKDF (reference sequence). The CDR3 runs to 12 residues. V lost 1 base and J lost 6, with 7 bases in between. The CDR3 loop is CATSRVGIEQYF. CDR3 bases: TGTGCCACCAGCAGAGTGGGGATCGAGCAGTACTTC.

This clone was found once. This sequence joins TRBV28 and TRBJ1-5; TRBD1 agrees at 7 bases. V was clipped by 3 bases and J by 5 bases; unmatched bases: 7. The CDR3 length is 15 residues. Per the germline V gene, CDR1 is MDHEN and CDR2 is SYDVKM. The CDR3 nucleotides read TGTGCCAGCAGTTTGTTGCCAGGGGGATATCAGCCCCAGCATTTT. It translates to CASSLLPGGYQPQHF.